This entry concerns a single T cell receptor (beta chain). Its cognate antigen is unknown. The V end lost 5 bases, the J end lost 4 bases, and 14 bases lay between the germline ends. In germline, CDR1 is GTSNPN, CDR2 SVGIG (reference sequence). The CDR3 sequence is 13 residues long. TCRdb's copy holds only in-frame clones and misses some; the assay was immunoSEQ multiplex PCR. The sample consists of nearly 35,000 clones, about 86% of them appearing once. The data derive from a study of a mutant IDH1 vaccine in newly diagnosed glioma. Overall study context: Patients received eight vaccinations in weeks 1, 3, 5, 7, 11, 15, 19, 23. In some groups vaccination began 4-6 weeks post-radiotherapy; others received it with temozolomide. Among treated patients, about 60% were male and around 38% female, and mean age was 40.4 years.

Study findings and constraints: Any relationship between pseudoprogression and changes in top peripheral T cell clonotypes seemed absent.

Time point given: week 5, during vaccination. Each dose delivered 300 ug of mutant IDH1 20-mer peptide subcutaneously with imiquimod. The clonotype originates from a young man with glioma. The chain is built from TRBV30 and TRBJ1-2; the D gene is possibly TRBD1 (6 bases). This sample comprised PBMCs, obtained from a glioma patient whose treatment included an IDH1 peptide vaccine. The CDR3 is CAWGTQGFYGYTF. The CDR3 DNA reads TGTGCCTGGGGTACACAGGGTTTCTATGGCTACACCTTC.